This T cell receptor beta chain was retrieved from a study of blood T cell repertoires in COVID-19. Study-level background: The United States, Italy and Spain were the sources of the acute and convalescent COVID-19 samples. PBMCs, B-cell-depleted T cells, or T cells were the source of the cDNA or gDNA that made up the material.

As handled by the study authors: Quantification of nucleated cells was approximated via reference gene primer amplification. Some clones are missing from TCRdb's copy, which holds only in-frame ones; the method was immunoSEQ multiplex PCR. That table is the source of V, J and clone size, and D and trimming were worked out from the DNA. Of approximately 280,000 clones listed, roughly 84% are singletons. This clone was observed once. Per the germline V gene, CDR1 is MNHNY and CDR2 is SVGAGI (reference sequence). This CDR3 spans 14 amino acids. Trimming shortened V by 7 bases and J by 5 bases, and 18 bases separated the two germline ends. The Seattle patients, enrolled during active infection, were followed longitudinally.

This rearrangement joins TRBV6-6 to TRBJ2-7, with a possible D match to TRBD2 (6 bases). The sequenced sample was peripheral blood. This clonotype was obtained from a human donor with COVID-19, enrolled during active disease. The donor label of this sample is uncertain. Written as DNA, the CDR3 is TGTGCCAGCATACCCCACCGGCAGCGGGACGAGCAGTACTTC. Its protein is CASIPHRQRDEQYF.